The clone carrying this T cell receptor (beta chain) was picked up one time. Its antigen remains unidentified. Lymphocytes (intraepithelial and lamina propria) were released by processing the graft tissue. The sample belongs to a study of graft-versus-host responses after intestinal transplantation. Background on the study: Recipients underwent multivisceral, liver-intestinal, or isolated intestinal transplants. Anti-thymocyte globulin induction, then tacrolimus and steroids for 3 to 4 years, went to all recipients.

Overall study findings and caveats: Early post-transplant falls in HvG clones accompanied the peak levels of circulating GvH clones. Analysis identified GvH clones in recipient marrow, with some appearing first in ileum or blood.

Sequenced by immunoSEQ multiplex PCR; TCRdb stores in-frame clones only, minus some. The sample lists 15,000 to 20,000 clones, 83% occurring once. The clonotype comes from a human patient who received an intestinal transplant, so some T cells may come from the graft donor. Sequences were derived from ileum tissue, sampled approximately 83 weeks after intestinal transplantation.

This CDR3 reads CASSTAMNTEAFF. The CDR3, as DNA: TGTGCCAGTAGCACAGCAATGAACACTGAAGCTTTCTTT. The rearrangement uses TRBV19 and TRBJ1-1; the D is unclear. The CDR3 length is 13 residues. The germline V gene has CDR1 LNHDA and CDR2 SQIVND (reference sequence). Trimming removed 6 bases at V and 0 bases at J, with 8 bases between.